This record looks at one TCR beta chain sequence and its context. Its specificity is not known. TCRdb re-derived calls from the 5' RACE reads in MiXCR, one entry per CDR3 protein. The table includes a few hundred thousand distinct CDR3 sequences, roughly a sixth detected once. This record belongs to a study of T cells after yellow fever vaccination. About the research overall: Preparing low-cell-number fractions relied on SMART-Seq v4 Ultra Low Input. Study-wide results and caveats: It was the secondary response that reached its peak faster, day 5 versus 15, but it was weaker.

The CDR3 has 16 residues. Trimming took off 8 bases at V and 4 bases at J, with 18 bases between the two ends. Germline V gene lookup returns CDR1 MRHNA and CDR2 SNTAGT. The V and J genes are TRBV6-4 and TRBJ2-6; D might be TRBD1 (6 bases). The sequences come from PBMCs, collected before the yellow fever booster vaccination. The TCR was taken from a man between 18 and 35 years old who received the YFV17D yellow fever vaccine. This CDR3 is CASGKGQGSGANVLTF. The DNA for the CDR3 is TGTGCCAGCGGCAAGGGACAAGGTAGCGGGGCCAACGTCCTGACTTTC.